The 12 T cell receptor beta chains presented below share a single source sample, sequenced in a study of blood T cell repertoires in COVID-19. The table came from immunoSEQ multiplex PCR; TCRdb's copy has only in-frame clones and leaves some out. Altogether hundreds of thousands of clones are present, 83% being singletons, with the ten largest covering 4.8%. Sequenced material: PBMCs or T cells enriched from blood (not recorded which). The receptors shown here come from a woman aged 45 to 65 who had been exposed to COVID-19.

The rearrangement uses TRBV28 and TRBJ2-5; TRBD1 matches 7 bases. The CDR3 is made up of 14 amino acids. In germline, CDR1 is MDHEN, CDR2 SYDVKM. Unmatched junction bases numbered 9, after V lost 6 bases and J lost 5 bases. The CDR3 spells CASRHDRDGETQYF. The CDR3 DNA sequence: TGTGCCAGCAGGCACGACAGGGATGGCGAGACCCAGTACTTC.

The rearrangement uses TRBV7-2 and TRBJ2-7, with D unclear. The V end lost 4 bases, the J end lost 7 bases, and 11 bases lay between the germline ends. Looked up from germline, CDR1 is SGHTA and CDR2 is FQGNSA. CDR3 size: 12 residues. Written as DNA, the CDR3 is TGTGCCAGCAGCTGGCCCCTCGGGGAGCAGTACTTC. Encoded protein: CASSWPLGEQYF.

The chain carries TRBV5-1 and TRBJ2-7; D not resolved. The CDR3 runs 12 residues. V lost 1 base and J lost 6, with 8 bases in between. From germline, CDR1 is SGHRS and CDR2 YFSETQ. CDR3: CASSLNRGEQYF. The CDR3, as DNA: TGCGCCAGCAGCTTGAATCGAGGCGAGCAGTACTTC.

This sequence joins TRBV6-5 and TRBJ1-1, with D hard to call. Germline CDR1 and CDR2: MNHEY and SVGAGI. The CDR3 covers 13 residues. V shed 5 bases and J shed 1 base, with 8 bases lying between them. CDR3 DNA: TGTGCCAGCAGTACGTTCAGGAACACTGAAGCTTTCTTT. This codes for CASSTFRNTEAFF.

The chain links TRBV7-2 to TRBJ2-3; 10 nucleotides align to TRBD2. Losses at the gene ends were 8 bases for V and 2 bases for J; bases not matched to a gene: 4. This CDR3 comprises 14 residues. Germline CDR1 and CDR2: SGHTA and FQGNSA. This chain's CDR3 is CASRTSGATDTQYF. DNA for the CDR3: TGTGCCAGCCGGACTAGCGGAGCCACAGATACGCAGTATTTT.

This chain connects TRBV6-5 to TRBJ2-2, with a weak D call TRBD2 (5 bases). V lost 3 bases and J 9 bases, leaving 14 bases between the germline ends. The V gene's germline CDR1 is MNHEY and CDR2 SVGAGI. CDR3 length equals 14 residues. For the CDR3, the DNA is TGTGCCAGCAGTTATGAGGGCCGTCCACGGGAGCTGTTTTTT. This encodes CASSYEGRPRELFF.

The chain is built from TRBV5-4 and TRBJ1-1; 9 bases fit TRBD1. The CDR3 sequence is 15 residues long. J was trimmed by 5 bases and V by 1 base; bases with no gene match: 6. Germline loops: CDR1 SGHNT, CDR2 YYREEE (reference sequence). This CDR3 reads CASSLLGQGRTEAFF. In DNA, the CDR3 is TGTGCCAGCAGCTTGTTGGGACAGGGTCGGACTGAAGCTTTCTTT.

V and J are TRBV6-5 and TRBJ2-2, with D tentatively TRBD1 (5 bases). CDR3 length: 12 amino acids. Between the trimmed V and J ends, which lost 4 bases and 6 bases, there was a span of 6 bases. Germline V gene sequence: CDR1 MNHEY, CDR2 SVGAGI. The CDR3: CASSSTAGELFF. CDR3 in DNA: TGTGCCAGCAGTTCGACAGCCGGGGAGCTGTTTTTT.

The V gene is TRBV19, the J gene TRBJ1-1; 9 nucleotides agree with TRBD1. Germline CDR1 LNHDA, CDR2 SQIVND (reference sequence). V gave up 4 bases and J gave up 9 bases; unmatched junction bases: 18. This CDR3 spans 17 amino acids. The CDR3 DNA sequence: TGTGCCAGTAGTAACCCCTATTTGGGACAGGGATATCGTAAAGCTTTCTTT. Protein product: CASSNPYLGQGYRKAFF.

CDR3: CASSSLGANTEAFF. The DNA for the CDR3 is TGTGCCAGCAGTTCCTTGGGGGCGAACACTGAAGCTTTCTTT. This rearrangement joins TRBV6-6 to TRBJ1-1; possibly TRBD1 for D (6 bases). The V end was cut by 4 bases, the J end by 1 base, with 10 bases between. The CDR3 consists of 14 residues. Germline V gene data show CDR1 as MNHNY and CDR2 as SVGAGI (reference sequence).

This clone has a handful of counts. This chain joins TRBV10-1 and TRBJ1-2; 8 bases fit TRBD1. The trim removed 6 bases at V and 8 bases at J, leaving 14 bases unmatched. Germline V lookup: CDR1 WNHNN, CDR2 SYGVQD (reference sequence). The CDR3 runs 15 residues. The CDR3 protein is CASSPSSSGTGGYTF. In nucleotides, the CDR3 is TGCGCCAGCAGCCCTTCTAGCTCCGGGACAGGAGGCTACACCTTC.

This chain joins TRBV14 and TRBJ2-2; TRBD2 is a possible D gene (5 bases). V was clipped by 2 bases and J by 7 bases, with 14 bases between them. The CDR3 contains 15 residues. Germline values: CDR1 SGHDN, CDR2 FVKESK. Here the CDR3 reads CASSQLDSLRGELFF. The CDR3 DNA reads TGTGCCAGCAGCCAACTGGACTCACTCCGCGGGGAGCTGTTTTTT. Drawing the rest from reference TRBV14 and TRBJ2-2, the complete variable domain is EAGVTQFPSHSVIEKGQTVTLRCDPISGHDNLYWYRRVMGKEIKFLLHFVKESKQDESGMPNNRFLAERTGGTYSTLKVQPAELEDSGVYFCASSQLDSLRGELFFGEGSRLTVL.